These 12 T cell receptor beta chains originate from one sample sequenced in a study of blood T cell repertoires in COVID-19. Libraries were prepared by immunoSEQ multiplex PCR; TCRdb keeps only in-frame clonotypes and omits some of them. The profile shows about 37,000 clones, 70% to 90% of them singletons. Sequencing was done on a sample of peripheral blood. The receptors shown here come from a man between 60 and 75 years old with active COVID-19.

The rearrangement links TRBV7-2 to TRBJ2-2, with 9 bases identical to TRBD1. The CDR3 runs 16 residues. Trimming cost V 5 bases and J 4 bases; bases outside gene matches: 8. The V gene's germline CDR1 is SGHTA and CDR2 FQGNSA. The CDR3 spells CASSVNRGRGTGELFF. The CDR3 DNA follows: TGTGCCAGCAGCGTTAACAGGGGGCGCGGCACCGGGGAGCTGTTTTTT.

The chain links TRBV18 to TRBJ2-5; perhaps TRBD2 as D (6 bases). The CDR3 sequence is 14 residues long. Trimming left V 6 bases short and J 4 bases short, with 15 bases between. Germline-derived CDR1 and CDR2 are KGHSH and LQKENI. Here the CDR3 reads CASSKERLGETQYF. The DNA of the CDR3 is TGTGCCAGCTCTAAAGAAAGACTAGGAGAGACCCAGTACTTC.

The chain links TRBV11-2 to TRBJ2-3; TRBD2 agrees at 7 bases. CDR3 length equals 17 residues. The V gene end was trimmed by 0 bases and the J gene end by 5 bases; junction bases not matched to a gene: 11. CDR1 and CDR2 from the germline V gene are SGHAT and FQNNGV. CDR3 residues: CASSLEARGRAGDTQYF. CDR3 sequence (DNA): TGTGCCAGCAGCTTAGAGGCTCGGGGGAGGGCGGGAGATACGCAGTATTTT.

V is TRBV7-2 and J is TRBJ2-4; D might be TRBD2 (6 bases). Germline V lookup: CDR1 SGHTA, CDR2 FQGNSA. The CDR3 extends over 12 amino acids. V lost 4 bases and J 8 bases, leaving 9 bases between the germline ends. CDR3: CASSWGGDIQYF. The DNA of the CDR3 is TGTGCCAGCAGCTGGGGCGGGGACATTCAGTACTTC.

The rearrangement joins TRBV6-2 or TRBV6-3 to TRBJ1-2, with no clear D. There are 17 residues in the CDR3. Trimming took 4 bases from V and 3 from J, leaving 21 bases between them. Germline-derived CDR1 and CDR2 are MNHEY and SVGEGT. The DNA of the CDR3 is TGTGCCAGCAGTTTTCGAGGTTTACACAATTTTTACTATGGCTACACCTTC. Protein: CASSFRGLHNFYYGYTF.

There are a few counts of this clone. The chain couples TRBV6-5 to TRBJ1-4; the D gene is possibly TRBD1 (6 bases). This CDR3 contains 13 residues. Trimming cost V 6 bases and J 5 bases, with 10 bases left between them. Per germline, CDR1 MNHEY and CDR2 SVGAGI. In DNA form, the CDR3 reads TGTGCCAGCAGGGGGACATGGAATGAAAAACTGTTTTTT. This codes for CASRGTWNEKLFF.

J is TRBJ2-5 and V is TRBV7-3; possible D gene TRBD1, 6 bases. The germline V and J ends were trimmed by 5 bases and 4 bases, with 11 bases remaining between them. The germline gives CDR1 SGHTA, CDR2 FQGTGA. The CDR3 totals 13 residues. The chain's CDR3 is CASSNLRGETQYF. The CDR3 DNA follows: TGTGCCAGCAGCAATCTCAGGGGAGAGACCCAGTACTTC.

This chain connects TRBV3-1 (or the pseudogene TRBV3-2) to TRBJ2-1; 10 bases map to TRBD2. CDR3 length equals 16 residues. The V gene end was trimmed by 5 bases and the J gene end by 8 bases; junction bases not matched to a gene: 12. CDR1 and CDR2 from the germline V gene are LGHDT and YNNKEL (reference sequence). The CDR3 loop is CASSIQREGPGDEQFF. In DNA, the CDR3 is TGTGCCAGCAGCATCCAGCGGGAGGGCCCCGGCGATGAGCAGTTCTTC.

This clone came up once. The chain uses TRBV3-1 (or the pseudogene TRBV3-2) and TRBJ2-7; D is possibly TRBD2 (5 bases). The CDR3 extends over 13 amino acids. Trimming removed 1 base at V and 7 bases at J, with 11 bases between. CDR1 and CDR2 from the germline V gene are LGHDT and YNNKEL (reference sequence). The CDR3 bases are TGTGCCAGCAGCCAAGGGGGTAGAGGGGAGCAGTACTTC. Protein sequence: CASSQGGRGEQYF.

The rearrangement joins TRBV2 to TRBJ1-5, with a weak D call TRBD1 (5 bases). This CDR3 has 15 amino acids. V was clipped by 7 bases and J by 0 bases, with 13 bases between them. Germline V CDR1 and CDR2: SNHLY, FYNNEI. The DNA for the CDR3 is TGTGCCAGCAAGATGACAGCCTATAGCAATCAGCCCCAGCATTTT. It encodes CASKMTAYSNQPQHF. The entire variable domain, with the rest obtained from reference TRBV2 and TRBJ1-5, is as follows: EPEVTQTPSHQVTQMGQEVILRCVPISNHLYFYWYRQILGQKVEFLVSFYNNEISEKSEIFDDQFSVERPDGSNFTLKIRSTKLEDSAMYFCASKMTAYSNQPQHFGDGTRLSIL.

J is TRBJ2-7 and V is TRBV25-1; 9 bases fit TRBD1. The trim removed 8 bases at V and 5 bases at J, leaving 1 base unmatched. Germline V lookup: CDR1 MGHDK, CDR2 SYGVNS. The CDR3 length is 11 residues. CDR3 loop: CASGDRDEQYF. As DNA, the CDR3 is TGTGCCAGCGGGGACAGGGACGAGCAGTACTTC.

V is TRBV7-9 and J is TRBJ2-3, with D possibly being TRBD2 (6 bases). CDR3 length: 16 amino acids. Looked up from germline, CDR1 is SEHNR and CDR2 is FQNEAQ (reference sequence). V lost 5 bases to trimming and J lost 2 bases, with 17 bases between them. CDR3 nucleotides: TGTGCCAGCAGCATCGGGACTCCTGCCCACACAGATACGCAGTATTTT. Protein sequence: CASSIGTPAHTDTQYF.